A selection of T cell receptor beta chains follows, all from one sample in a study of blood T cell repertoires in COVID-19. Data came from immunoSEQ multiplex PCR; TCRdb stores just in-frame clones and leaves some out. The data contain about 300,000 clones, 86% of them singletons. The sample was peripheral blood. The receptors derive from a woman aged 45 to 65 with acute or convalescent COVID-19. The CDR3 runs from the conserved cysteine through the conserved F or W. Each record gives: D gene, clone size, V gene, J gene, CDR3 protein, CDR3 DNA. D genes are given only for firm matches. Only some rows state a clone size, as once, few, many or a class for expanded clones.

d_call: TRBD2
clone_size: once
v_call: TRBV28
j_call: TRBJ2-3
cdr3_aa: CASSPNLAGVADTQYF
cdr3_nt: TGTGCCAGCAGTCCTAATCTAGCGGGAGTGGCAGATACGCAGTATTTT

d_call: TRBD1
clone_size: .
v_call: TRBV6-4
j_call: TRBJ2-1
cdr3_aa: CASSDSGTGSYNEQFF
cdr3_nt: TGTGCCAGCAGTGACTCCGGGACAGGGTCCTACAATGAGCAGTTCTTC

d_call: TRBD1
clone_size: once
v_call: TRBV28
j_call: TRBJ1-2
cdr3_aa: CASSLRDREGLLYGYTF
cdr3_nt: TGTGCCAGCAGTTTAAGGGACAGGGAGGGACTACTCTATGGCTACACCTTC

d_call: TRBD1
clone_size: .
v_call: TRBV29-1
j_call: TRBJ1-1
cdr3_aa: CSVDDRGRGTEAFF
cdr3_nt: TGCAGCGTTGATGACAGGGGAAGAGGTACTGAAGCTTTCTTT

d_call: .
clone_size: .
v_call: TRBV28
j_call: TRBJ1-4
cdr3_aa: CASSAEVELLNEKLFF
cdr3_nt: TGTGCCAGCAGTGCTGAGGTTGAACTCCTTAATGAAAAACTGTTTTTT

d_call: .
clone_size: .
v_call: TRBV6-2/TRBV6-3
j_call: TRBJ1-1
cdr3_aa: CASSYPLREAFF
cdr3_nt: TGTGCCAGCAGTTACCCCTTGAGGGAAGCTTTCTTT

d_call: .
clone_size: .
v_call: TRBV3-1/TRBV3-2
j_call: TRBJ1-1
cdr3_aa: CASSQALNTEAFF
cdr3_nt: TGTGCCAGCAGCCAGGCCCTGAACACTGAAGCTTTCTTT

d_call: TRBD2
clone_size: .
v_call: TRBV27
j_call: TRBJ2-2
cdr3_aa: CASSAGLGNTGELFF
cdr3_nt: TGTGCCAGCAGTGCCGGACTAGGAAACACCGGGGAGCTGTTTTTT

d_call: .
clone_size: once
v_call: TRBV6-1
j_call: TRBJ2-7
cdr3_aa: CASSEKGPEQYF
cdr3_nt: TGTGCCAGCAGTGAAAAGGGGCCCGAGCAGTACTTC

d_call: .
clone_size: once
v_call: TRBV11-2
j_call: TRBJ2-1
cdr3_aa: CASSLAAVDEQFF
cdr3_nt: TGTGCCAGCAGCTTAGCCGCGGTCGATGAGCAGTTCTTC

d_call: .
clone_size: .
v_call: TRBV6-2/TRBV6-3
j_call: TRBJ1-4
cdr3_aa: CASSYLLWRGGATNEKLFF
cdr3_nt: TGTGCCAGCAGTTACCTGTTATGGCGGGGCGGAGCAACTAATGAAAAACTGTTTTTT

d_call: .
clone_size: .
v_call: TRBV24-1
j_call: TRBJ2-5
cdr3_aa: CAASSPRGPGETQYF
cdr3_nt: TGTGCCGCGTCCTCCCCCCGGGGTCCTGGGGAGACCCAGTACTTC

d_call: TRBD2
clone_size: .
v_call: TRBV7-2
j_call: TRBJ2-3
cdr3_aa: CASRLGTSGMPDTQYF
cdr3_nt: TGTGCCAGCAGATTAGGGACTAGCGGGATGCCAGATACGCAGTATTTT

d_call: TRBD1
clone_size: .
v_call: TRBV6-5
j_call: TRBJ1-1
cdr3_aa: CASSNPHRGHTEAFF
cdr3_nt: TGTGCCAGCAGTAATCCTCACAGGGGGCACACTGAAGCTTTCTTT

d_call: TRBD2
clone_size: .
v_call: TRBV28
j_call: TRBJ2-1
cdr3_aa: CASSATLAGGGYNEQFF
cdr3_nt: TGTGCCAGCAGCGCTACCTTAGCGGGAGGCGGCTACAATGAGCAGTTCTTC

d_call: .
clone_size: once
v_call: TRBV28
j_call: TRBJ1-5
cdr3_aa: CASDQTGPRAQHF
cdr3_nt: TGTGCCAGCGACCAGACGGGTCCAAGAGCCCAGCATTTT

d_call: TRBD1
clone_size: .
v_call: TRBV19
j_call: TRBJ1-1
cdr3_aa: CASSSTGGAYTEAFF
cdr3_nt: TGTGCCAGTAGTTCGACAGGGGGCGCGTACACTGAAGCTTTCTTT

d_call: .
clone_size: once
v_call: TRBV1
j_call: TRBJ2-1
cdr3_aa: CTSSQGSSGSYNEQFF
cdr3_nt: TGCACCAGCAGCCAAGGGAGTAGCGGGAGCTACAATGAGCAGTTCTTC

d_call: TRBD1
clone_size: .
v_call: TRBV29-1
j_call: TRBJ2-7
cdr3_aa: CSAGQGDYEQYF
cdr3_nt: TGCAGCGCAGGACAGGGGGACTACGAGCAGTACTTC

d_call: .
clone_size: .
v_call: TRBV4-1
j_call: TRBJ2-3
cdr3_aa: CASSRYPGTDTQYF
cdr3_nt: TGCGCCAGCAGCCGGTACCCGGGCACAGATACGCAGTATTTT

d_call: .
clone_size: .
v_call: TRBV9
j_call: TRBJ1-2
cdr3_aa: CASSVNGQVTGYTF
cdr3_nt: TGTGCCAGCAGCGTGAATGGTCAGGTGACCGGCTACACCTTC

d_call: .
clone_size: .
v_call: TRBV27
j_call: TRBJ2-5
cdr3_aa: CSSSLIGGGATQYF
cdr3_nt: TGTTCCAGCAGTTTGATTGGGGGAGGAGCGACCCAGTACTTC

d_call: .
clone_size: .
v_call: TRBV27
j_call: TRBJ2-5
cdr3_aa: CASSPLGSSAETQYF
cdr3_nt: TGTGCCAGCAGTCCGCTGGGGAGTAGCGCGGAGACCCAGTACTTC

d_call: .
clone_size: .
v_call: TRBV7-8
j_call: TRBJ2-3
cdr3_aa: CASSLALGDTQYF
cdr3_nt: TGTGCCAGCAGCTTAGCGCTCGGAGATACGCAGTATTTT

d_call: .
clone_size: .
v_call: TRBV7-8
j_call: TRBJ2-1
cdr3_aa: CASSVGRNNEQFF
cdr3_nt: TGTGCCAGCAGCGTGGGGAGAAACAATGAGCAGTTCTTC

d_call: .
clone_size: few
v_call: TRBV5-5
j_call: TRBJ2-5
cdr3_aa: CASSLPAGQETQYF
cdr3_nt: TGTGCCAGCAGCTTGCCGGCAGGGCAAGAGACCCAGTACTTC

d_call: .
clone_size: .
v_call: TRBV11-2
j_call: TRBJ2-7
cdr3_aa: CASSLEGVSYEQYF
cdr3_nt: TGTGCCAGCAGCTTAGAAGGGGTATCCTACGAGCAGTACTTC

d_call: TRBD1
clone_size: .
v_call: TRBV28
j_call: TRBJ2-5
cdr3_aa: CASSLTGGPETQYF
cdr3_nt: TGTGCCAGCAGTTTGACAGGGGGCCCAGAGACCCAGTACTTC

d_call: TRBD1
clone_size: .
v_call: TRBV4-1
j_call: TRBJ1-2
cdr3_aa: CASSREQGNYGYTF
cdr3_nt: TGCGCCAGCAGCCGGGAACAGGGGAACTATGGCTACACCTTC

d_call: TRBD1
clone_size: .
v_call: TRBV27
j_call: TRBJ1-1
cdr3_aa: CASSSPRGLNTEAFF
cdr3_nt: TGTGCCAGCAGCTCCCCCAGGGGGCTGAACACTGAAGCTTTCTTT

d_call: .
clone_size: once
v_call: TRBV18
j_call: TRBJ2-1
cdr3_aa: CASSPQGHPYNEQFF
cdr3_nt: TGTGCCAGCTCACCGCAGGGCCACCCCTACAATGAGCAGTTCTTC

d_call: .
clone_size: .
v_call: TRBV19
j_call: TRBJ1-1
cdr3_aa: CASTRVTEAFF
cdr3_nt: TGTGCCAGTACTCGCGTCACTGAAGCTTTCTTT

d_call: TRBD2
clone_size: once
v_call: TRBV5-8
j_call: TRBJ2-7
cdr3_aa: CARPGTSGNYEQYF
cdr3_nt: TGTGCCAGGCCAGGGACTAGCGGGAACTACGAGCAGTACTTC

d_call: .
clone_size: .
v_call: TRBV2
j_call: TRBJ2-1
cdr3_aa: CASTSWSWVFF
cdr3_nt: TGTGCCAGCACGTCCTGGAGCTGGGTGTTCTTC

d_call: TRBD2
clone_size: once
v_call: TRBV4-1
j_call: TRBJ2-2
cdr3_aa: CASNIVAGPGTGELFF
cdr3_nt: TGCGCCAGCAATATAGTAGCGGGGCCCGGCACCGGGGAGCTGTTTTTT

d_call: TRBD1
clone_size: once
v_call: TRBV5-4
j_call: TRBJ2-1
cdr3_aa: CASSPEGQVDNEQFF
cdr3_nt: TGTGCCAGCAGCCCGGAGGGACAGGTCGACAATGAGCAGTTCTTC

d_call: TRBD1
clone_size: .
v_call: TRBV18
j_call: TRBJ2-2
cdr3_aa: CASSPRTGGAGGELFF
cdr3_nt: TGTGCCAGCTCACCAAGGACAGGGGGCGCTGGCGGGGAGCTGTTTTTT

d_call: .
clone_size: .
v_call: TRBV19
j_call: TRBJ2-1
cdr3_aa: CASSPQTRSGFHEQFF
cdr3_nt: TGTGCCAGTAGTCCCCAGACCCGATCCGGGTTTCATGAGCAGTTCTTC

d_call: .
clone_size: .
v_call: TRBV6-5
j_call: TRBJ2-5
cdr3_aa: CASSYSSRETQYF
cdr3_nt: TGTGCCAGCAGTTACTCCTCCAGAGAGACCCAGTACTTC

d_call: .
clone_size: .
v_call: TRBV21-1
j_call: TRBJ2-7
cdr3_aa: CAFKRTSGSGSFRKQYF
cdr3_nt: TGTGCCTTTAAGCGGACTAGCGGGAGTGGTTCGTTTCGAAAGCAGTACTTC

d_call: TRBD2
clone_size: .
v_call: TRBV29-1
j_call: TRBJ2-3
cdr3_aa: CSVTTSGSRDTDTQYF
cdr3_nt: TGCAGCGTGACGACTAGCGGGAGTAGGGACACAGATACGCAGTATTTT

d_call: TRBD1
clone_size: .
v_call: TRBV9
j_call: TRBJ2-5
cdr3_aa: CASSVGDRGRIVGETQYF
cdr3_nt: TGTGCCAGCAGCGTAGGGGACAGGGGGCGGATAGTAGGGGAGACCCAGTACTTC

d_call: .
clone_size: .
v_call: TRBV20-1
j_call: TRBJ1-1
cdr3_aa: CSASAGNTEAFF
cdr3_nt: TGCAGTGCTAGTGCGGGGAACACTGAAGCTTTCTTT

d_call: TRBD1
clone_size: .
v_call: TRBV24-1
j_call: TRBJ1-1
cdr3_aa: CATSDTRDSTEAFF
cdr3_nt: TGTGCCACCAGTGATACCCGGGACAGCACTGAAGCTTTCTTT

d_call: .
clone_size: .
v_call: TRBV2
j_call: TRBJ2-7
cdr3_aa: CASSEFGSSYEQYF
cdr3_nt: TGTGCCAGCAGTGAGTTTGGGAGCTCCTACGAGCAGTACTTC

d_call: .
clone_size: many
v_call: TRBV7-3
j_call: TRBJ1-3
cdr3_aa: CASSLGGSGNTIYF
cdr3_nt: TGTGCCAGCAGCCTCGGGGGGTCTGGAAACACCATATATTTT

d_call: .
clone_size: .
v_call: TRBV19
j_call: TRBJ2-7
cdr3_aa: CASSPLGGSEQYF
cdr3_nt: TGTGCCAGTAGTCCCCTGGGGGGTTCCGAGCAGTACTTC

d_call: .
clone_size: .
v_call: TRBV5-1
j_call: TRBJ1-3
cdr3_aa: CASSEVTGNTIYF
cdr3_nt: TGCGCCAGCAGCGAGGTGACCGGAAACACCATATATTTT

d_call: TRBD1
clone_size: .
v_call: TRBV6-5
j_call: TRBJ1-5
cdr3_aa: CASSLWTGPNQPQHF
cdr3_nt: TGTGCCAGCAGTCTCTGGACAGGGCCAAATCAGCCCCAGCATTTT

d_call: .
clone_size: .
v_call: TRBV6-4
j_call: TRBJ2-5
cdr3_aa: CASSDVRLVQETQYF
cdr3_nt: TGTGCCAGCAGTGACGTCAGGCTTGTCCAAGAGACCCAGTACTTC

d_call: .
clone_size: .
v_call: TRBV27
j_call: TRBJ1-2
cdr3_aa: CASSLKAESFPFSGYTF
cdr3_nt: TGTGCCAGCAGTTTAAAAGCGGAATCTTTCCCCTTTAGTGGCTACACCTTC

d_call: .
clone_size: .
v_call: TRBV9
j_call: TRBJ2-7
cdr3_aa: CASSVGTAKNSYEQYF
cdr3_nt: TGTGCCAGCAGCGTAGGGACAGCCAAAAATTCCTACGAGCAGTACTTC

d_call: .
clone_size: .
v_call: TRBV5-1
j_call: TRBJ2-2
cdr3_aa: CASSHKNTNTGELFF
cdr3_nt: TGCGCCAGCAGCCATAAAAACACGAACACCGGGGAGCTGTTTTTT

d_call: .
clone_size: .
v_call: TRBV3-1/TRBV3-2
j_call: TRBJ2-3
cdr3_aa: CASSQGPSAQYF
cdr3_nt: TGTGCCAGCAGCCAAGGGCCCTCAGCGCAGTATTTT

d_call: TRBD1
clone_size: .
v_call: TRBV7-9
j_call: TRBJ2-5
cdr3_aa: CASSLADRGRWETQYF
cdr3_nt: TGTGCCAGCAGCTTAGCGGACAGGGGGCGCTGGGAGACCCAGTACTTC

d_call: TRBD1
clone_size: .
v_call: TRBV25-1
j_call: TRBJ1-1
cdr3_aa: CASSDLGPQGAEAFF
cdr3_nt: TGTGCCAGCAGTGACTTGGGCCCCCAGGGGGCTGAAGCTTTCTTT

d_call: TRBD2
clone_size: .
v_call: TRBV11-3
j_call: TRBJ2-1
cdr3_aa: CASSPRTSGSDEQFF
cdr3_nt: TGTGCCAGCAGCCCGAGGACTAGCGGGAGTGATGAGCAGTTCTTC